The rows below give T cell receptor beta chains drawn from one sample of a study of post-analysis software for immune sequencing data. TCRdb processed the PCR reads anew with MiXCR; each CDR3 protein has one entry. The sample lists 170,000 or so distinct CDR3 sequences, around 30% occurring once. Sequenced material: blood. These receptors originate from a girl between 10 and 17 years old with multiple sclerosis. CDR3s include the opening cysteine and the closing phenylalanine or tryptophan. A D gene is named only where the DNA matches it firmly. Clone size is not always given. Where it is, it says once, few, many or a class for expanded clones.

size,D,J,V,DNA,CDR3
-,-,TRBJ2-3,TRBV21-1,TGTGCCTGCAGCCTCCGGTTCTTTCACACAGATACGCAGTATTTT,CACSLRFFHTDTQYF
-,TRBD2,TRBJ2-3,TRBV12-3/TRBV12-4,TGTGCCAGCAGTTGGAGCGGGACCACAGATACGCAGTATTTT,CASSWSGTTDTQYF
many,TRBD2,TRBJ2-3,TRBV20-1,TGCAGTGCTAGAGTAACTAGCGGCTTCACAGATACGCAGTATTTT,CSARVTSGFTDTQYF
few,-,TRBJ2-7,TRBV3-1,TGTGCCAGCAGCCAAGAGCGTAAGTTCGACTCCTACGAGCAGTACTTC,CASSQERKFDSYEQYF
many,TRBD1,TRBJ2-3,TRBV20-1,TGCAGTGCACACCAGCGCATAGGGGGCCGCACAGATACGCAGTATTTT,CSAHQRIGGRTDTQYF
-,-,TRBJ2-3,TRBV4-1,TGCGCCAGCAGCTTGGAAGATCCTAGCACAGATACGCAGTATTTT,CASSLEDPSTDTQYF
few,TRBD1,TRBJ2-2,TRBV11-2,TGTGCCAGCAGCCTGCACAGGGGGCTTGAACCCGGGGAGCTGTTTTTT,CASSLHRGLEPGELFF
many,TRBD2,TRBJ2-7,TRBV28,TGTGCCAGCAGCCTAGCGGGAGTTTACGAGCAGTACTTC,CASSLAGVYEQYF
many,-,TRBJ2-1,TRBV18,TGTGCCAGCTCACCACCGAGCTCTTATCGGGAGCAGTTCTTC,CASSPPSSYREQFF
-,-,TRBJ1-1,TRBV20-1,TGCAGTGCCCAGGCCGGGTTAGGTTTTGAAGCTTTCTTT,CSAQAGLGFEAFF
-,-,TRBJ2-7,TRBV20-1,TGCAGTGCTAGAGATAAAACGGATTACGAGCAGTACTTC,CSARDKTDYEQYF
-,TRBD2,TRBJ2-5,TRBV5-1,TGCGCCAGCAGCCCGGGACTAGCCCAATGGGAGACCCAGTACTTC,CASSPGLAQWETQYF
-,TRBD1,TRBJ1-1,TRBV12-5,TGTGCTAGTGGTTTTGGGACAGGGGTTTATTTGACTGAAGCTTTCTTT,CASGFGTGVYLTEAFF
few,TRBD1,TRBJ2-2,TRBV5-6,TGTGCCAGCAGCCGGGACAGCCTGAACACCGGGGAGCTGTTTTTT,CASSRDSLNTGELFF
-,TRBD1,TRBJ1-5,TRBV6-1,TGTGCCAGCAACGACAGGGAGAGGCAGCCCCAGCATTTT,CASNDRERQPQHF
many,-,TRBJ2-1,TRBV19,TGTGCCAGTAGCGGTACTTCCTACAATGAGCAGTTCTTC,CASSGTSYNEQFF
-,TRBD1,TRBJ2-6,TRBV29-1,TGCAGCGTTGGAGGACAGGGCACCCCTGGGGCCAACGTCCTGACTTTC,CSVGGQGTPGANVLTF
few,TRBD1,TRBJ1-1,TRBV6-6,TGTGCCAGCAGGCGGACAGGGGAGGTTAACACTGAAGCTTTCTTT,CASRRTGEVNTEAFF
few,TRBD1,TRBJ1-1,TRBV20-1,TGCAGTGCTCACACCCGGGACAGGGCGGGCACTGAAGCTTTCTTT,CSAHTRDRAGTEAFF
-,-,TRBJ1-2,TRBV30,TGTGCCTGGAGTGTGAAGGGAAGGAGGTATGGCTACACCTTC,CAWSVKGRRYGYTF
many,TRBD2,TRBJ2-1,TRBV29-1,TGCAGCGTTGACTATAGCGGGAGGCCCCCTTACAATGAGCAGTTCTTC,CSVDYSGRPPYNEQFF
-,TRBD1,TRBJ1-2,TRBV27,TGTGCCAGCAGTTCCTACGCCAAACAGGGGCTGGTGGGCTACATCTTC,CASSSYAKQGLVGYIF
many,TRBD1,TRBJ2-3,TRBV7-2,TGTGCCAGCAGCTTATGGGACAGGGGCGACGATACGCAGTATTTT,CASSLWDRGDDTQYF
-,-,TRBJ1-2,TRBV9,TGTGCCAGCAGCGTAGACATTACTACAGGTGCGGATGGCTACACCTTC,CASSVDITTGADGYTF